Sequencing of this TCR beta chain was carried out in a study of blood T cell repertoires in COVID-19. Study-level background: In each case, the material was cDNA or gDNA derived from T cells, B-cell-depleted T cells, or PBMCs.

Seattle enrolled patients during active infection and tracked them longitudinally. This clone was seen a few times. In the original workflow: The assay estimated nucleated cells by amplifying reference gene primers. Sequenced by immunoSEQ multiplex PCR; TCRdb stores in-frame clones only, minus some. That table supplies the V and J calls and clone size; D and trimming were determined from the DNA. The sample records about 230,000 clones, 65% to 90% being singletons. Germline loops: CDR1 LNHDA, CDR2 SQIVND (reference sequence). V lost 5 bases and J lost 0; bases outside the gene matches: 13. The CDR3 consists of 18 residues.

This clonotype originated in a man over 45 with COVID-19, enrolled during active disease. J is TRBJ1-5 and V is TRBV19; 7 nucleotides line up with TRBD1. The specimen was peripheral blood. CDR3 sequence: CASSVSTGTLYSNQPQHF. The CDR3 bases are TGTGCCAGTAGTGTGTCGACAGGGACCCTATATAGCAATCAGCCCCAGCATTTT. Full variable domain (remainder filled in from reference TRBV19 and TRBJ1-5): DGGITQSPKYLFRKEGQNVTLSCEQNLNHDAMYWYRQDPGQGLRLIYYSQIVNDFQKGDIAEGYSVSREKKESFPLTVTSAQKNPTAFYLCASSVSTGTLYSNQPQHFGDGTRLSIL.